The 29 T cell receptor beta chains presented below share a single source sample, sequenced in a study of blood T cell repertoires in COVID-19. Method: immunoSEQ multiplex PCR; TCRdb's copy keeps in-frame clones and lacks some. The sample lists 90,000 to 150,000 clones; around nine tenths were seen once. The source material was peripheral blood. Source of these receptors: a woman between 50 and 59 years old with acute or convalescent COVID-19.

The chain's CDR3 is CASTPTDSRNTEAFF. The CDR3, as DNA: TGTGCCAGTACTCCTACGGACAGTCGGAACACTGAAGCTTTCTTT. The chain couples TRBV7-2 to TRBJ1-1, with TRBD1 as a possible D gene (6 bases). V gave up 9 bases and J gave up 1 base, with 18 bases separating them. The CDR3 loop spans 15 amino acids. Looked up from germline, CDR1 is SGHTA and CDR2 is FQGNSA.

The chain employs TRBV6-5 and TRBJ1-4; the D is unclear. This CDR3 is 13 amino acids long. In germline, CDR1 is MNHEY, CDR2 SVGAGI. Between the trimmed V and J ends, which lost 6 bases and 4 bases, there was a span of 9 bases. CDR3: CASRGSFNEKLFF. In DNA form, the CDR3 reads TGTGCCAGCAGGGGCAGCTTTAATGAAAAACTGTTTTTT.

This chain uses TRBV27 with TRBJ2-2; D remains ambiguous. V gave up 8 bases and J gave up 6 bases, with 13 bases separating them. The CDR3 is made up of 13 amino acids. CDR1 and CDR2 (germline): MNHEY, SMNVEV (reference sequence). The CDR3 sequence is CASGRVSPGELFF. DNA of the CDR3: TGTGCCAGCGGCCGGGTCAGTCCCGGGGAGCTGTTTTTT.

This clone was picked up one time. The CDR3 DNA follows: TGTGCCAGCAGCGTAGTGGGGCCCGATACGCAGTATTTT. It yields the protein CASSVVGPDTQYF. The chain couples TRBV9 to TRBJ2-3, with D possibly being TRBD1 (5 bases). V dropped 0 bases and J dropped 6 bases, with 8 bases sitting between them. Germline-derived CDR1 and CDR2 are SGDLS and YYNGEE. CDR3 size: 13 residues. The whole variable domain, remainder taken from reference TRBV9 and TRBJ2-3, is DSGVTQTPKHLITATGQRVTLRCSPRSGDLSVYWYQQSLDQGLQFLIQYYNGEERAKGNILERFSAQQFPDLHSELNLSSLELGDSALYFCASSVVGPDTQYFGPGTRLTVL.

CDR3 region: CASSGPGRNYGYTF. The CDR3 DNA reads as TGTGCCAGTAGTGGTCCCGGGAGGAACTATGGCTACACCTTC. This chain links TRBV19 with TRBJ1-2; D gene unclear. Germline loops: CDR1 LNHDA, CDR2 SQIVND (reference sequence). The CDR3 runs to 14 residues. The germline V and J ends were trimmed by 5 bases and 2 bases, with 12 bases remaining between them. Based on the CDR3 plus reference TRBV19 and TRBJ1-2, the full variable domain is DGGITQSPKYLFRKEGQNVTLSCEQNLNHDAMYWYRQDPGQGLRLIYYSQIVNDFQKGDIAEGYSVSREKKESFPLTVTSAQKNPTAFYLCASSGPGRNYGYTFGSGTRLTVV.

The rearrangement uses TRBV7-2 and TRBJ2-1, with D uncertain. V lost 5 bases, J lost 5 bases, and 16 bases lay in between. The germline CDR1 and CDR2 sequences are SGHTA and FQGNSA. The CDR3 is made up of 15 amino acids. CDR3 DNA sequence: TGTGCCAGCAGCCCCCCCCGCGCTCGCCACAATGAGCAGTTCTTC. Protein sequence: CASSPPRARHNEQFF.

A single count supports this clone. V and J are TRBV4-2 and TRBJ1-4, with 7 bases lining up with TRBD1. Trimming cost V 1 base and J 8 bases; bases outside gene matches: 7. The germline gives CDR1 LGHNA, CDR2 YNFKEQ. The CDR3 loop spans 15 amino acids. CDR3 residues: CASSQAAKGGEKLFF. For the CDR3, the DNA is TGTGCCAGCAGCCAAGCGGCAAAAGGGGGCGAAAAACTGTTTTTT.

CDR3 bases: TGTGCCAGCAGCTTACCCGGGACTGTGAACACTGAAGCTTTCTTT. Residues: CASSLPGTVNTEAFF. The chain employs TRBV7-9 and TRBJ1-1, with D possibly TRBD1 on 5 matching bases. Germline loops: CDR1 SEHNR, CDR2 FQNEAQ (reference sequence). The ends were cut back, 2 bases at V and 0 bases at J, with 10 bases in the middle. The CDR3 extends over 15 amino acids.

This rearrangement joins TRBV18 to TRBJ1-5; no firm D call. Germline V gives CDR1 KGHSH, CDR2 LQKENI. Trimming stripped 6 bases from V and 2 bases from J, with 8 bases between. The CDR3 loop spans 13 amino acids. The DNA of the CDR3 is TGTGCCAGCTCGTCTTTAGGCAATCAGCCCCAGCATTTT. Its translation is CASSSLGNQPQHF.

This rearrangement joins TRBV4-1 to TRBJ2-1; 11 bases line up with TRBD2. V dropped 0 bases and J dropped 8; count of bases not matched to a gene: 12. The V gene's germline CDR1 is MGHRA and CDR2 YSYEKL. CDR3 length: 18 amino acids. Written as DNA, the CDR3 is TGCGCCAGCAGCCAAGAACCCCCCCTAGCGGGGGGATGGGATGAGCAGTTCTTC. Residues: CASSQEPPLAGGWDEQFF.

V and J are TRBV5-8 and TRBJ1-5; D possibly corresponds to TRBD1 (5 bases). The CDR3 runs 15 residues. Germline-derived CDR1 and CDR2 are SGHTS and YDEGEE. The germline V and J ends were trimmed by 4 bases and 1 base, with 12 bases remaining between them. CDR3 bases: TGTGCCAGCAGCCCCACGGGGGACAGCAATCAGCCCCAGCATTTT. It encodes CASSPTGDSNQPQHF. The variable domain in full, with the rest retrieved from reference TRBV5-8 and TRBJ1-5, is EAGVTQSPTHLIKTRGQQATLRCSPISGHTSVYWYQQALGLGLQFLLWYDEGEERNRGNFPPRFSGRQFPNYSSELNVNALELEDSALYLCASSPTGDSNQPQHFGDGTRLSIL.

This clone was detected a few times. Written as DNA, the CDR3 is TGTGCCAGCAGTGACCCAGGGGGCGGCTATGGCTACACCTTC. Encoded protein: CASSDPGGGYGYTF. The V gene is TRBV6-1, the J gene TRBJ1-2, with 8 bases that match TRBD1. Losses at the gene ends were 3 bases for V and 4 bases for J; bases not matched to a gene: 4. This CDR3 is built from 14 residues. CDR1 is MNHNS and CDR2 is SASEGT in the germline V gene.

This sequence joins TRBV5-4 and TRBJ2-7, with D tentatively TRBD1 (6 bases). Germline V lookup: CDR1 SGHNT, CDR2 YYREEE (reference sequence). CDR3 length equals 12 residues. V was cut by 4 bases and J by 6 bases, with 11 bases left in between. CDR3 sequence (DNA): TGTGCCAGCAGCACACAGGGCAGCGAGCAGTACTTC. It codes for CASSTQGSEQYF.

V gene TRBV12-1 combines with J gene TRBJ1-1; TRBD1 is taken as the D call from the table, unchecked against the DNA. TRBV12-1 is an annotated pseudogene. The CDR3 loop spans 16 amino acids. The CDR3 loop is CASSFARKAGNTEAFF. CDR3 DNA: TGTGCCAGCAGCTTTGCCAGGAAAGCAGGGAACACTGAAGCTTTCTTT.

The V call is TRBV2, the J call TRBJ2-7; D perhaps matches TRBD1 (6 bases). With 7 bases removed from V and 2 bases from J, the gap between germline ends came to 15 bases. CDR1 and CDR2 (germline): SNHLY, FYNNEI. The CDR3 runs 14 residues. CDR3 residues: CASTMDSQAYEQYF. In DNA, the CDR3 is TGTGCCAGCACCATGGACAGTCAAGCCTACGAGCAGTACTTC. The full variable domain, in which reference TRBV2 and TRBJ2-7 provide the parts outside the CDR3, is EPEVTQTPSHQVTQMGQEVILRCVPISNHLYFYWYRQILGQKVEFLVSFYNNEISEKSEIFDDQFSVERPDGSNFTLKIRSTKLEDSAMYFCASTMDSQAYEQYFGPGTRLTVT.

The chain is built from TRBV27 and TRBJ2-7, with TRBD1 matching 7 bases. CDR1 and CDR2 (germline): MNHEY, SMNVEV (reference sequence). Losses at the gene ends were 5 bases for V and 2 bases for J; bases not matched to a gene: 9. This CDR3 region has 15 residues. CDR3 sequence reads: CASSRGPQGAYEQYF. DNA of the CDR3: TGTGCCAGCAGTAGGGGACCCCAGGGGGCCTACGAGCAGTACTTC.

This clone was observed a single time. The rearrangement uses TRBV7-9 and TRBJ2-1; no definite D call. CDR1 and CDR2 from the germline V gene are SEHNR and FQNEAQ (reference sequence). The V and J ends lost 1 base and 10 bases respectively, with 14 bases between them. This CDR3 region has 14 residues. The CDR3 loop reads CASSLVIGAKEQFF. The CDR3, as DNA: TGTGCCAGCAGCTTAGTCATCGGAGCAAAAGAGCAGTTCTTC.

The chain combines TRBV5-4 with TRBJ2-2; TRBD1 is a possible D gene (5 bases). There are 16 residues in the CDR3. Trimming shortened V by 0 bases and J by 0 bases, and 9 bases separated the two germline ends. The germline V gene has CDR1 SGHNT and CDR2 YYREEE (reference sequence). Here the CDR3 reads CASSLAGLANTGELFF. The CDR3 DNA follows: TGTGCCAGCAGCTTGGCAGGGTTGGCGAACACCGGGGAGCTGTTTTTT.

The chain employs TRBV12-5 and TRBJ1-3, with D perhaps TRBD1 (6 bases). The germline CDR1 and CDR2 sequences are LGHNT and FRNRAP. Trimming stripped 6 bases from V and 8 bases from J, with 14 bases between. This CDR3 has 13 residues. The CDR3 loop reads CASGLQTGYTIYF. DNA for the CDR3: TGTGCTAGTGGACTCCAGACAGGCTACACCATATATTTT. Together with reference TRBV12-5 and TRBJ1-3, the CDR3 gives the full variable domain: DARVTQTPRHKVTEMGQEVTMRCQPILGHNTVFWYRQTMMQGLELLAYFRNRAPLDDSGMPKDRFSAEMPDATLATLKIQPSEPRDSAVYFCASGLQTGYTIYFGEGSWLTVV.

In DNA form, the CDR3 reads TGTGCCAGCAGTTACTCTAGCGGGGGTGTCCTGGAGCAGTACTTC. This codes for CASSYSSGGVLEQYF. This chain joins TRBV6-5 and TRBJ2-7; 9 nucleotides align to TRBD2. The CDR3 consists of 15 residues. Germline loops: CDR1 MNHEY, CDR2 SVGAGI. The junction had 7 bases not matched to a gene; V was cut back by 0 bases and J by 7 bases.

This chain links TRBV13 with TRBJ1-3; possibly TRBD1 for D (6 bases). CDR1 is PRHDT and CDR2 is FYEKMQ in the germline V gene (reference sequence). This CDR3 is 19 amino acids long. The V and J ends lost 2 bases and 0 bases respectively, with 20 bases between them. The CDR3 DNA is TGTGCCAGCAGCTTAAGTAGAGGACTGGGACAATACTCTGGAAACACCATATATTTT. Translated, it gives CASSLSRGLGQYSGNTIYF.

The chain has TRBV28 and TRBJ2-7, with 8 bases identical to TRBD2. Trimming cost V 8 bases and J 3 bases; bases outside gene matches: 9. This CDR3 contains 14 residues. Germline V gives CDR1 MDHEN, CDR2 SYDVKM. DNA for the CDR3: TGTGCCAGCGGACATAGCGGGGAAGTCTACGAGCAGTACTTC. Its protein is CASGHSGEVYEQYF.

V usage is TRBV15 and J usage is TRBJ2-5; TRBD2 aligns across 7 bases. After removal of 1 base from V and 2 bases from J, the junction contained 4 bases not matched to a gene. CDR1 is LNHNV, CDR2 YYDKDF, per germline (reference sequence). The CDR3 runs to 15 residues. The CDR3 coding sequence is TGTGCCACCAGCAGAGTGGGGGGGGTTCAAGAGACCCAGTACTTC. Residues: CATSRVGGVQETQYF.

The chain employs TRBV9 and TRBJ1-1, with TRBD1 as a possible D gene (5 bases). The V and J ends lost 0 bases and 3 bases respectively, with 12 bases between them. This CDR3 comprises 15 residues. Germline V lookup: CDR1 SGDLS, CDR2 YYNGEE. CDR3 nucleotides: TGTGCCAGCAGCGTAGATACGGTAGGGGACACTGAAGCTTTCTTT. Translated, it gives CASSVDTVGDTEAFF.

The CDR3 reads CASSTQWDRRDTEAFF. The CDR3 coding sequence is TGTGCCAGTAGTACCCAATGGGACAGGCGGGACACTGAAGCTTTCTTT. V and J are TRBV19 and TRBJ1-1, with TRBD1 matching over 8 bases. The CDR3 has 16 amino acids. Germline assignment: CDR1 LNHDA and CDR2 SQIVND (reference sequence). After removal of 4 bases from V and 3 bases from J, the junction contained 10 bases not matched to a gene. The full variable domain, its missing parts supplied by reference TRBV19 and TRBJ1-1, is DGGITQSPKYLFRKEGQNVTLSCEQNLNHDAMYWYRQDPGQGLRLIYYSQIVNDFQKGDIAEGYSVSREKKESFPLTVTSAQKNPTAFYLCASSTQWDRRDTEAFFGQGTRLTVV.

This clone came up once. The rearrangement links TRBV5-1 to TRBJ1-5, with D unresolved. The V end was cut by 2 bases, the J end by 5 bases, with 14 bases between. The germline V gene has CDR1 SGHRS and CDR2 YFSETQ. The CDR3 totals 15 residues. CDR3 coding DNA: TGCGCCAGCAGCTTCTCGGGATCAAGCGATCAGCCCCAGCATTTT. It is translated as CASSFSGSSDQPQHF.

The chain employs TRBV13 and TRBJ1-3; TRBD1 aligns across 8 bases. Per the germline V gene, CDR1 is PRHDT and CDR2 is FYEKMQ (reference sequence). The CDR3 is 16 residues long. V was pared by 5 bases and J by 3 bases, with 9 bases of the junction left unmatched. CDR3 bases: TGTGCCAGCAGCCCTCGGGTTACAGGGGGTGGAAACACCATATATTTT. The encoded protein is CASSPRVTGGGNTIYF.

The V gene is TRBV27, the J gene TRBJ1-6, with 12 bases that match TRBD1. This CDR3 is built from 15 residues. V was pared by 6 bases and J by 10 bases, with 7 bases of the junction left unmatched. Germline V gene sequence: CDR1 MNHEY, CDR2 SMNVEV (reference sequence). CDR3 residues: CASSPGQGAMSPLHF. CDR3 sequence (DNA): TGTGCCAGCAGCCCGGGACAGGGGGCTATGTCACCCCTCCACTTT.

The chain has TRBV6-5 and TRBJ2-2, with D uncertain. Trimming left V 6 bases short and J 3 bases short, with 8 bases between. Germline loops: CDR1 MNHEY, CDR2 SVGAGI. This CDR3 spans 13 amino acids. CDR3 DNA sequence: TGTGCCAGCAGGAGTGGGCACACCGGGGAGCTGTTTTTT. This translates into CASRSGHTGELFF.